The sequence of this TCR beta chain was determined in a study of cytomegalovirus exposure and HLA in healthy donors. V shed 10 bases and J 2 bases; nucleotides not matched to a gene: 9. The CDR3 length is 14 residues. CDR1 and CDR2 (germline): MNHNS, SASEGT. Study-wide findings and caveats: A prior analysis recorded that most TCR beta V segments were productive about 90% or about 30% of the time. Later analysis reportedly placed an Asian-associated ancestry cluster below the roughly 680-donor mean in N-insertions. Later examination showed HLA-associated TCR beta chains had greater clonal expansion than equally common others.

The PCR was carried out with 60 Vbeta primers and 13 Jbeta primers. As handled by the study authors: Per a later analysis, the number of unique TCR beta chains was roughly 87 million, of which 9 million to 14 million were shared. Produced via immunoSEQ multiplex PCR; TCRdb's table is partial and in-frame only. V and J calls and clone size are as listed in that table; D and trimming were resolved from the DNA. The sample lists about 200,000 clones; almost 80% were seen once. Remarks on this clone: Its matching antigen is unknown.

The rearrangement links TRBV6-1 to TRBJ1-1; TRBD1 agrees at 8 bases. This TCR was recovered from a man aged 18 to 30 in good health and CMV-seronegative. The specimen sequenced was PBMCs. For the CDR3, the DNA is TGTGCCATCAATGACAGGGGTTCAAACACTGAAGCTTTCTTT. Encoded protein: CAINDRGSNTEAFF.